This TCR beta chain came from a study of vaccination and CD4 T cells after COVID-19. Across the study: Two Hispanic individuals were among six male and four female convalescent patients. Points from the study as a whole: Median roughly 86% of reactive clones detected in convalescent patients emerged only post-vaccination.

This clonotype was detected a few times. Its matching antigen is unknown. The treatment was: approximately 10-day PBMC culture with coronavirus spike peptide pools or control peptides (ViraFEST assay). PCR-confirmed positives ranged from March to December 2020, preceding US Alpha, Beta and Delta variants. The Oncomine TCR Beta short-read assay sequenced DNA from cultured CD4+ T cells. TCRdb passed the PCR reads through MiXCR, listing each CDR3 protein once. This sample has roughly 10,000 distinct CDR3 sequences; just under 75% occur once, and the top ten carry under 9.5%. CDR3 size: 18 residues. The sequenced material came from CD4+ T cells from blood, cultured in vitro. This receptor was taken from a human donor who had recovered from COVID-19. J is TRBJ2-7 and V is TRBV21-1; TRBD2 was called by the table and not checked on the DNA. TRBV21-1 constitutes a pseudogene. This CDR3 is CASSMAGTSGRAWYEQYF. CDR3 nucleotide sequence: TGTGCCAGCAGCATGGCCGGGACTAGCGGGAGGGCATGGTACGAGCAGTACTTC.